These T cell receptor beta chains were read from a single sample in a study of cytomegalovirus exposure and HLA in healthy donors. Produced via immunoSEQ multiplex PCR; TCRdb's table is partial and in-frame only. The sample's table shows approximately 120,000 clones. What was sequenced was PBMCs. These receptors all come from a man aged 18 to 29 in good health and CMV-seronegative. Each CDR3 is given with its conserved first and last residue. Each record gives: D gene, V gene, J gene, CDR3 protein, CDR3 DNA. The D gene is left open where the match is weak.

>NA|TRBV2|TRBJ2-2
CASSDRRVANTGELFF
TGTGCCAGCAGTGACCGTCGGGTCGCGAACACCGGGGAGCTGTTTTTT
>TRBD1|TRBV2|TRBJ1-2
CASSPLGTENYGYTF
TGTGCCAGCAGTCCACTGGGGACAGAGAACTATGGCTACACCTTC
>NA|TRBV4-1|TRBJ1-2
CASSQDPAGQRRYGYTF
TGCGCCAGCAGCCAAGATCCGGCGGGCCAAAGACGCTATGGCTACACCTTC
>NA|TRBV30|TRBJ2-5
CAWSADLAAETQYF
TGTGCCTGGAGTGCCGACCTAGCAGCAGAGACCCAGTACTTC
>NA|TRBV9|TRBJ2-1
CASSPAVPEQFF
TGTGCCAGCAGCCCCGCAGTCCCCGAGCAGTTCTTC
>NA|TRBV6-5|TRBJ2-2
CASKSGLNTGELFF
TGTGCCAGCAAAAGCGGACTGAACACCGGGGAGCTGTTTTTT
>TRBD1|TRBV2|TRBJ1-2
CASSAMTGANYGYTF
TGTGCCAGCAGTGCCATGACAGGGGCTAACTATGGCTACACCTTC
>NA|TRBV30|TRBJ1-5
CAWSAAGGQPQHF
TGTGCCTGGAGTGCCGCGGGAGGACAGCCCCAGCATTTT
>TRBD2|TRBV11-2|TRBJ2-7
CASSLEGRGSYEQYF
TGTGCCAGCAGCTTAGAAGGGAGGGGATCCTACGAGCAGTACTTC
>TRBD2|TRBV5-4|TRBJ2-7
CASSLAGGFYEQYF
TGTGCCAGCAGCTTGGCGGGAGGCTTCTACGAGCAGTACTTC
>TRBD1|TRBV9|TRBJ1-2
CASSAAGQGRNYGYTF
TGTGCCAGCAGCGCCGCGGGACAGGGCAGGAACTATGGCTACACCTTC
>TRBD1|TRBV6-5|TRBJ2-3
CASSPQGGAQYF
TGTGCCAGCAGTCCACAGGGGGGTGCGCAGTATTTT
>NA|TRBV7-2|TRBJ1-4
CASSLRERPGEKLFF
TGTGCCAGCAGCTTGCGGGAGCGTCCAGGTGAAAAACTGTTTTTT
>NA|TRBV6-6|TRBJ1-4
CASSFLQGCCEKLFF
TGTGCCAGCAGTTTCCTACAGGGATGCTGTGAAAAACTGTTTTTT
>TRBD2|TRBV9|TRBJ2-5
CASSVDSGGLAQQYF
TGTGCCAGCAGCGTAGATAGCGGGGGGCTGGCTCAGCAGTACTTC
>TRBD1|TRBV2|TRBJ1-5
CASSGALRQGRQPQHF
TGTGCCAGCAGTGGCGCACTACGACAGGGTCGACAGCCCCAGCATTTT
>TRBD1|TRBV6-1|TRBJ1-2
CASREGQGDGYTF
TGTGCCAGCAGAGAGGGACAGGGGGATGGCTACACCTTC
>NA|TRBV6-6|TRBJ2-1
CASSRPLASSSDEQFF
TGTGCCAGCAGCCGCCCCCTAGCCTCCTCATCCGATGAGCAGTTCTTC
>TRBD1|TRBV15|TRBJ1-5
CATSPQGDQPQHF
TGTGCCACCAGCCCTCAGGGGGATCAGCCCCAGCATTTT
>TRBD1|TRBV5-1|TRBJ2-7
CASSSRQGALDEQYF
TGCGCCAGCAGCTCACGGCAGGGGGCTCTGGACGAGCAGTACTTC
>NA|TRBV28|TRBJ1-6
CASRGGSSYNSPLHF
TGTGCCAGCAGAGGAGGCAGCTCCTATAATTCACCCCTCCACTTT
>TRBD2|TRBV6-4|TRBJ2-7
CASSVGLAGGSYEQYF
TGTGCCAGCAGTGTAGGACTAGCGGGAGGATCCTACGAGCAGTACTTC
>NA|TRBV25-1|TRBJ1-6
CASNHARGIYNSPLHF
TGTGCCAGCAACCACGCTCGTGGCATTTATAATTCACCCCTCCACTTT
>NA|TRBV4-1|TRBJ2-7
CASSQYSLYEQYF
TGCGCCAGCAGCCAATACAGCCTGTACGAGCAGTACTTC
>TRBD1|TRBV25-1|TRBJ2-7
CASSELPGQGYEQYF
TGTGCCAGCAGTGAACTGCCGGGACAGGGGTACGAGCAGTACTTC
>NA|TRBV7-9|TRBJ2-1
CASSSRDSNNEQFF
TGTGCCAGCAGCTCCCGTGACAGTAACAATGAGCAGTTCTTC
>TRBD2|TRBV7-9|TRBJ2-7
CASSSSSGDTPYEQYF
TGTGCCAGCAGCTCCTCTAGCGGGGATACCCCCTACGAGCAGTACTTC
>TRBD1|TRBV6-1|TRBJ1-2
CASTTGQVKNYGYTF
TGTGCCAGCACCACCGGACAGGTCAAGAACTATGGCTACACCTTC
>NA|TRBV18|TRBJ2-3
CASSPPSRGTDTQYF
TGTGCCAGCTCACCACCGTCACGGGGCACAGATACGCAGTATTTT
>NA|TRBV5-4|TRBJ2-5
CASSPRVAETQYF
TGTGCCAGCAGCCCCAGGGTCGCGGAGACCCAGTACTTC
>NA|TRBV25-1|TRBJ2-1
CASSELEYSYNEQFF
TGTGCCAGCAGTGAACTGGAGTACTCCTACAATGAGCAGTTCTTC
>NA|TRBV5-4|TRBJ1-1
CASSLDRLGAEAFF
TGTGCCAGCAGCTTGGACAGGCTGGGCGCTGAAGCTTTCTTT
>NA|TRBV5-1|TRBJ1-5
CASSPAGASNQPQHF
TGCGCCAGCAGCCCGGCGGGGGCTAGCAATCAGCCCCAGCATTTT
>NA|TRBV10-3|TRBJ1-5
CAISSAGGNQPQHF
TGTGCCATCAGCTCGGCCGGGGGCAATCAGCCCCAGCATTTT
>TRBD2|TRBV19|TRBJ2-2
CASRRGLAGLGTGELFF
TGTGCCAGTAGAAGAGGGCTAGCGGGGTTGGGGACCGGGGAGCTGTTTTTT
>NA|TRBV6-5|TRBJ1-1
CASSSPWGDEAFF
TGTGCCAGCAGTTCCCCTTGGGGAGACGAAGCTTTCTTT
>NA|TRBV6-5|TRBJ2-3
CASSTRTLANTQYF
TGTGCCAGCAGCACCCGCACCCTAGCGAATACGCAGTATTTT
>TRBD1|TRBV10-3|TRBJ1-3
CAISLTGVPGNTIYF
TGTGCCATCAGTCTCACAGGGGTCCCTGGAAACACCATATATTTT
>NA|TRBV29-1|TRBJ1-2
CSVQGDNYGYTF
TGCAGCGTTCAGGGCGATAACTATGGCTACACCTTC
>TRBD1|TRBV29-1|TRBJ2-2
CSVGQGANTGELFF
TGCAGCGTGGGACAGGGGGCGAACACCGGGGAGCTGTTTTTT
>NA|TRBV30|TRBJ2-2
CAWTDTGELFF
TGTGCCTGGACAGACACCGGGGAGCTGTTTTTT
>TRBD2|TRBV18|TRBJ2-2
CASSSDSGSWFVGELFF
TGTGCCAGCTCATCAGATAGCGGGAGTTGGTTTGTCGGGGAGCTGTTTTTT
>NA|TRBV9|TRBJ2-5
CASSERTTAQTQYF
TGTGCCAGCAGCGAAAGGACTACCGCACAGACCCAGTACTTC
>NA|TRBV27|TRBJ2-7
CASSRRENYEQYF
TGTGCCAGCAGTCGGAGGGAAAACTACGAGCAGTACTTC
>TRBD1|TRBV2|TRBJ2-7
CASRGQPLTYEQYF
TGTGCCAGCAGGGGACAGCCGCTGACCTACGAGCAGTACTTC
>NA|TRBV20-1|TRBJ2-7
CSAIRTDEQYF
TGCAGTGCTATTCGGACAGACGAGCAGTACTTC
>NA|TRBV4-2|TRBJ1-1
CASSQERQGPGAEAFF
TGTGCCAGCAGCCAAGAAAGGCAGGGGCCGGGCGCTGAAGCTTTCTTT
>NA|TRBV6-1|TRBJ2-7
CASSARGGYEQYF
TGTGCCAGCAGTGCTAGGGGCGGCTACGAGCAGTACTTC
>NA|TRBV19|TRBJ2-1
CASSILGEQFF
TGTGCCAGTAGTATTTTGGGCGAGCAGTTCTTC
>NA|TRBV5-1|TRBJ2-5
CASSIVAQETQYF
TGCGCCAGCAGCATAGTAGCGCAGGAGACCCAGTACTTC